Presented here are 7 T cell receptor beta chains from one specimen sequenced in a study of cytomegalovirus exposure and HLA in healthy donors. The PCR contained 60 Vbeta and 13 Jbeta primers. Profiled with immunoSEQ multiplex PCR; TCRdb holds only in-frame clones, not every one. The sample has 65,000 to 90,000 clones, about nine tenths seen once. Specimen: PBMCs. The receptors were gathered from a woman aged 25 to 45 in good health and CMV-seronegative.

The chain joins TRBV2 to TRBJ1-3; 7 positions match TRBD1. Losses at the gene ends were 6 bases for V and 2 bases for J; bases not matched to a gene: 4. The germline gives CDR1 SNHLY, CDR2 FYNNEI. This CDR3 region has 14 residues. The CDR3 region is CASSDRDAGNTIYF. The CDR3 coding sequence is TGTGCCAGCAGCGACAGGGACGCTGGAAACACCATATATTTT.

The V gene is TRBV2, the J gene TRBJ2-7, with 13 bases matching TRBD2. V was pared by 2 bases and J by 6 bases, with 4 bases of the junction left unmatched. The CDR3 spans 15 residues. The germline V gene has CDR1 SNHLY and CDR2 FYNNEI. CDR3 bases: TGTGCCAGCAGTGAACGAGGACTAGCGGGAGCCGAGCAGTACTTC. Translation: CASSERGLAGAEQYF.

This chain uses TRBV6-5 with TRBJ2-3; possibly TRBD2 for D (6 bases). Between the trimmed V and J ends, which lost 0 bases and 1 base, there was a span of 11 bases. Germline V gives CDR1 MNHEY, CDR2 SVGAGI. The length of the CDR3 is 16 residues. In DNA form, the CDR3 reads TGTGCCAGCAGTTACTCCCAGCGGGTAGGCACAGATACGCAGTATTTT. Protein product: CASSYSQRVGTDTQYF.

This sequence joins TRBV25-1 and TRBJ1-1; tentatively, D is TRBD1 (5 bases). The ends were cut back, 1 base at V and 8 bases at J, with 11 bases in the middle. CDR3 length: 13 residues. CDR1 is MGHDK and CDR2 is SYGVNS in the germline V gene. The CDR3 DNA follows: TGTGCCAGCAGTGAATCAGGGCAAGGGGAAGCTTTCTTT. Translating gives CASSESGQGEAFF.

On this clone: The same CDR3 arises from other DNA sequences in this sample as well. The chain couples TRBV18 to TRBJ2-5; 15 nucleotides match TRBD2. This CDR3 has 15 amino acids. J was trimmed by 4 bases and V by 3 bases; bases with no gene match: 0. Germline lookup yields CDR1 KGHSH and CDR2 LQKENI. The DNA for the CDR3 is TGTGCCAGCTCACCGGGACTAGCGGGAGGAGAGACCCAGTACTTC. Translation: CASSPGLAGGETQYF. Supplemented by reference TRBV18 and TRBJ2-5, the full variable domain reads NAGVMQNPRHLVRRRGQEARLRCSPMKGHSHVYWYRQLPEEGLKFMVYLQKENIIDESGMPKERFSAEFPKEGPSILRIQQVVRGDSAAYFCASSPGLAGGETQYFGPGTRLLVL.

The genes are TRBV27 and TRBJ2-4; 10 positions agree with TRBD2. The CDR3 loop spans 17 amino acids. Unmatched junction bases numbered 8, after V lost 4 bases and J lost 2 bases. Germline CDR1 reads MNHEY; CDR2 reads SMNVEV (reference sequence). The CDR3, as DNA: TGTGCCAGCAGTTCAGCGGGAGGGCTTGGGACCAAAAACATTCAGTACTTC. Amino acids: CASSSAGGLGTKNIQYF.

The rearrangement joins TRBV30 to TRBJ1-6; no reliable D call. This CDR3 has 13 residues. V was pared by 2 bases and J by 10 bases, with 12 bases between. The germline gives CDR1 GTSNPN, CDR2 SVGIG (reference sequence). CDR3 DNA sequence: TGTGCCTGGAGTCTAGCATCGAGGTCACCCCTCCACTTT. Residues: CAWSLASRSPLHF.